This T cell receptor (beta chain) was retrieved from a study of blood T cell repertoires in COVID-19. At the level of the study: Specimens from acute and convalescent COVID-19 originated in the United States, Italy and Spain. In each case, the material was cDNA or gDNA derived from T cells, B-cell-depleted T cells, or PBMCs.

V was shortened by 4 bases and J by 6 bases, with 10 bases between the two germline ends. The CDR3 has 12 amino acids. The germline CDR1 and CDR2 sequences are SGHRS and YFSETQ. This clone was found a few times. Source study methods: Estimation of nucleated cell counts relied on the amplification of reference gene primers. This table comes from immunoSEQ multiplex PCR, and its TCRdb copy is limited to in-frame clones, with some not included. That table is the source of V, J and clone size, and D and trimming were worked out from the DNA. The profile shows a few hundred thousand clones, less than 90% of them singletons.

This sequence originates from an older woman who had recovered from COVID-19. The rearrangement links TRBV5-1 to TRBJ1-1; D unclear. Sample: peripheral blood. DNA for the CDR3: TGCGCCAGCAGCCGGGGAGGTTCTGAAGCTTTCTTT. Translating it yields CASSRGGSEAFF. The variable domain in full, completed from reference TRBV5-1 and TRBJ1-1, reads KAGVTQTPRYLIKTRGQQVTLSCSPISGHRSVSWYQQTPGQGLQFLFEYFSETQRNKGNFPGRFSGRQFSNSRSEMNVSTLELGDSALYLCASSRGGSEAFFGQGTRLTVV.